The table lists the clone carrying this T cell receptor (beta chain) with many counts. The data belong to a study of early T cells in non-severe SARS-CoV-2 infection. Individual cDNA molecules each received unique molecular identifiers attached to them. MiXCR was run by TCRdb on the 5' RACE reads, yielding one entry per CDR3 protein. The sample includes over 50,000 distinct CDR3 sequences, about a tenth seen only once; the top ten take roughly 1.7%. CDR3 length: 13 residues. The germline gives CDR1 MGHRA, CDR2 YSYEKL. V lost 2 bases and J lost 5, with 9 bases in between. The sequence came from an adult who was a healthcare worker with PCR-confirmed SARS-CoV-2 infection or an uninfected control (not recorded which). The material sequenced was whole blood. The V gene is TRBV4-1, the J gene TRBJ2-5; the D gene is possibly TRBD2 (6 bases). CDR3 in amino acids: CASSQWRGETQYF. CDR3 DNA sequence: TGCGCCAGCAGCCAATGGAGGGGCGAGACCCAGTACTTC.